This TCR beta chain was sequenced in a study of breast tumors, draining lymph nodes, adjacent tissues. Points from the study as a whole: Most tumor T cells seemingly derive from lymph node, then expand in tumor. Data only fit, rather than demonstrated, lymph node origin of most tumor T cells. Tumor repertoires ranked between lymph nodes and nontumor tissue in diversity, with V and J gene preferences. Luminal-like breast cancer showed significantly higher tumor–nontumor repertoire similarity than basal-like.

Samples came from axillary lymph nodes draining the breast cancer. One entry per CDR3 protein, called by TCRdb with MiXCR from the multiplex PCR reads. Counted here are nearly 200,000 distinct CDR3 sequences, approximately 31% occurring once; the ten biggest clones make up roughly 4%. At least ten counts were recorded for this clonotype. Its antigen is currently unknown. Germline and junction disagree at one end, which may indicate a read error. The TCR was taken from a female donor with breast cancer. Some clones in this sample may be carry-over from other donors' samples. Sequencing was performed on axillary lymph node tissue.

The CDR3 reads CASSHSTKWEQYF. The DNA for the CDR3 is TGTGCCAGCAGTCACTCGACCAAGTGGGAGCAGTACTTC. The chain recombines TRBV6-2 or TRBV6-3 with TRBJ2-7; D remains unclear. Germline V gene sequence: CDR1 MNHEY, CDR2 SVGEGT. The CDR3 extends over 13 amino acids.